This TCR beta chain was sequenced in a study of blood T cell repertoires in COVID-19. Germline V gene data show CDR1 as GTSNPN and CDR2 as SVGIG (reference sequence). V dropped 0 bases and J dropped 3 bases, with 17 bases sitting between them. CDR3 size: 16 residues. In the original analysis: How many nucleated cells were present was estimated from reference gene primer amplification. Produced via immunoSEQ multiplex PCR; TCRdb's table is partial and in-frame only. V and J calls and clone size follow that table, whereas D and trimming were derived from the DNA. Here the sample spans under 450,000 clones, 80% to 90% being singletons.

V and J are TRBV30 and TRBJ1-2, with D unclear. The sample was PBMCs or T cells enriched from blood (not recorded which). The TCR originated in a man aged 30 to 39 who had recovered from COVID-19. The CDR3 DNA sequence: TGTGCCTGGAGTGTGGGTATAGGCGGCGCCTACTATGGCTACACCTTC. Its translation: CAWSVGIGGAYYGYTF.